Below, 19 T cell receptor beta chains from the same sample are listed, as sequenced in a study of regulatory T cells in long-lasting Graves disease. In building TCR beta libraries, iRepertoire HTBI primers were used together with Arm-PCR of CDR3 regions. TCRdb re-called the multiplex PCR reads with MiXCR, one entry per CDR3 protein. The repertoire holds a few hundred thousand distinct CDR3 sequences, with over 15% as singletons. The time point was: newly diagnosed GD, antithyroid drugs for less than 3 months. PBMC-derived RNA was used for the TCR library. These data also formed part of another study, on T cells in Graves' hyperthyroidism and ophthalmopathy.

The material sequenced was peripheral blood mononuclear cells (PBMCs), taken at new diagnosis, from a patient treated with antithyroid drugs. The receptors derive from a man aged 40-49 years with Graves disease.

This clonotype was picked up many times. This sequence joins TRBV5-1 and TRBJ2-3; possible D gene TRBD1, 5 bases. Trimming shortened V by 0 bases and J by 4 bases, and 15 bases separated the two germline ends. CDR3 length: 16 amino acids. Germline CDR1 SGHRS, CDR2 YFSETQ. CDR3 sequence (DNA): TGCGCCAGCAGCTTGGAAGGGCGCACAGGATCAGATACGCAGTATTTT. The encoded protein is CASSLEGRTGSDTQYF.

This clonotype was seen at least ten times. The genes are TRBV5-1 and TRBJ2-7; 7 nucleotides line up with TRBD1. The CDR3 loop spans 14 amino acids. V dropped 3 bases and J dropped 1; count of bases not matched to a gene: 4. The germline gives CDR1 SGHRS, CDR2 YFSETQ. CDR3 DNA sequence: TGCGCCAGCAGCTCCTCGACAGGGTCCTACGAGCAGTACTTC. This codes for CASSSSTGSYEQYF.

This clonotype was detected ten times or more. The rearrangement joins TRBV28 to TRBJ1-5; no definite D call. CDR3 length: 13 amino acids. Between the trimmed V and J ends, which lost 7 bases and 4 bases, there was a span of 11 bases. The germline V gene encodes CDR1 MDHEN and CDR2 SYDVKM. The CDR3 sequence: CASTYTRNQPQHF. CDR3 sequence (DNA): TGTGCCAGCACCTATACGCGGAATCAGCCCCAGCATTTT.

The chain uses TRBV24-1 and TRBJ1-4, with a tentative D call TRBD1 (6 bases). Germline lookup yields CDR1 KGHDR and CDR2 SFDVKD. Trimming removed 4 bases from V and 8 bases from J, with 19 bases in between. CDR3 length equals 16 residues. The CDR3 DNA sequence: TGTGCCACCAGTGACCACCGGGACATCGGTCCAGAAAAACTGTTTTTT. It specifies CATSDHRDIGPEKLFF.

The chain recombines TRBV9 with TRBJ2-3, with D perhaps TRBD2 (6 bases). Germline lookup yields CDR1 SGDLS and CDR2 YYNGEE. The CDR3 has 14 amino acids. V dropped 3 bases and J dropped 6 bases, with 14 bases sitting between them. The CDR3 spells CASSDTQSGDTQYF. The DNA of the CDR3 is TGTGCCAGCAGCGACACCCAGAGCGGGGATACGCAGTATTTT.

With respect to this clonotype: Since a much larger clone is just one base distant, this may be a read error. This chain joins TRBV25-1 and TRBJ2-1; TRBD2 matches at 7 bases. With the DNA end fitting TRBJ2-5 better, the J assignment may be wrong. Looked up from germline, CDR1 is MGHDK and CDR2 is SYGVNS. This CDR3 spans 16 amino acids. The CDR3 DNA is TGTGCCATCAGTGAAGCAGGCGGGAGCAGGGAAGAGACCCAGTACTTC. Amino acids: CAISEAGGSREETQYF.

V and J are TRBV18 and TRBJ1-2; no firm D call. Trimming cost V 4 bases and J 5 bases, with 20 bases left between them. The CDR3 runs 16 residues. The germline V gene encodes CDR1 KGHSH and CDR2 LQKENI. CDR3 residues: CASSRYEELVGYGYTF. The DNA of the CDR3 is TGTGCCAGCTCACGTTACGAGGAGCTCGTCGGGTATGGCTACACCTTC.

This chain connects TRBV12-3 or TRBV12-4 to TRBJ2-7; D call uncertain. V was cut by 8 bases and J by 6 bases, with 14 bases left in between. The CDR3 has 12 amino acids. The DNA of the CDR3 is TGTGCCAGCGTCAGTGGCGGCGGCGAGCAGTACTTC. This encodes CASVSGGGEQYF.

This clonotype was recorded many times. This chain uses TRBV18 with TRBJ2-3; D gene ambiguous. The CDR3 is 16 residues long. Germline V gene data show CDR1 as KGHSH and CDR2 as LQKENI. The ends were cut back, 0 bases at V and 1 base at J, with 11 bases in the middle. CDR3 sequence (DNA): TGTGCCAGCTCACCACCGACTCGGCAGGGCACAGATACGCAGTATTTT. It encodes CASSPPTRQGTDTQYF. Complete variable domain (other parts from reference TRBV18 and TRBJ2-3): NAGVMQNPRHLVRRRGQEARLRCSPMKGHSHVYWYRQLPEEGLKFMVYLQKENIIDESGMPKERFSAEFPKEGPSILRIQQVVRGDSAAYFCASSPPTRQGTDTQYFGPGTRLTVL.

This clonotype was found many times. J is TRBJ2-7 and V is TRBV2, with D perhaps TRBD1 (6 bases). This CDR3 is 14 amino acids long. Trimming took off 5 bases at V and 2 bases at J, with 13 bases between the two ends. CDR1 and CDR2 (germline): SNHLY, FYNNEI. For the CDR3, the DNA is TGTGCCAGCAGTAAGGGGGACGGCACCTACGAGCAGTACTTC. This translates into CASSKGDGTYEQYF.

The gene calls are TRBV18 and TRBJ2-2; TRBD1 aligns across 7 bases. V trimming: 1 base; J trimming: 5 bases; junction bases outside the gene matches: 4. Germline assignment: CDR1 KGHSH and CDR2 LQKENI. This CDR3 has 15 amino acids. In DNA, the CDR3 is TGTGCCAGCTCACCACGAGGGGGCCCGACCGGGGAGCTGTTTTTT. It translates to CASSPRGGPTGELFF.

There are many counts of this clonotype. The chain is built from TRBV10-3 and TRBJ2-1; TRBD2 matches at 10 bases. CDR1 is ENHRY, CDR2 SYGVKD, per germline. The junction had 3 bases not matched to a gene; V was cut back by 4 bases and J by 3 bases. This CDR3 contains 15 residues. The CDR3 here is CAISVASGGYNEQFF. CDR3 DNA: TGTGCCATCAGTGTGGCTAGCGGGGGCTACAATGAGCAGTTCTTC.

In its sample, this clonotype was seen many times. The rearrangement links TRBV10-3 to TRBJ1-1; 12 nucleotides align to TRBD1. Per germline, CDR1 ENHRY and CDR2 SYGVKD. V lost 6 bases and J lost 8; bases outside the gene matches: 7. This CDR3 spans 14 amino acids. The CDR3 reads CAIRGQGAPSEAFF. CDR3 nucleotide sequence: TGTGCCATCAGGGGACAGGGGGCTCCGTCAGAAGCTTTCTTT.

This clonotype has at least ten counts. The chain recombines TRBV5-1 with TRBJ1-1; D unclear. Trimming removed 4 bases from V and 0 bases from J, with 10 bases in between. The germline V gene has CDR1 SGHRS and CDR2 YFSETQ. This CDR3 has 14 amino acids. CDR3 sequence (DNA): TGCGCCAGCAGCCCGGGAGACGTGAACACTGAAGCTTTCTTT. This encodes CASSPGDVNTEAFF.

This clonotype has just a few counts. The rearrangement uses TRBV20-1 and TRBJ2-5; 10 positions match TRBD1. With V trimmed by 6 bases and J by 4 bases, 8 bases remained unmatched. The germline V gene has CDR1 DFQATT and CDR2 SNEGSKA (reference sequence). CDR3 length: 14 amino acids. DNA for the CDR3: TGCAGTGCGAGGGGGACAGGGGTTCGAGAGACCCAGTACTTC. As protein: CSARGTGVRETQYF.

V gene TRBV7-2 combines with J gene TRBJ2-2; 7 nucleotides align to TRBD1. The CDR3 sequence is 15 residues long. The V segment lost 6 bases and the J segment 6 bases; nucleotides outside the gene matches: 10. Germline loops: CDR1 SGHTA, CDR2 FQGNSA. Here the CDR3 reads CASRISTGVAGELFF. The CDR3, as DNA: TGTGCCAGCAGGATATCAACAGGGGTCGCCGGGGAGCTGTTTTTT.

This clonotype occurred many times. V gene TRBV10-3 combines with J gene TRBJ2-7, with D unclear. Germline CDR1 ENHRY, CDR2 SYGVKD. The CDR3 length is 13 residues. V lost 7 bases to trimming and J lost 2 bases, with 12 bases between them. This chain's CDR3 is CAIMAARTYEQYF. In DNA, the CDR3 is TGTGCCATCATGGCCGCCCGCACCTACGAGCAGTACTTC.

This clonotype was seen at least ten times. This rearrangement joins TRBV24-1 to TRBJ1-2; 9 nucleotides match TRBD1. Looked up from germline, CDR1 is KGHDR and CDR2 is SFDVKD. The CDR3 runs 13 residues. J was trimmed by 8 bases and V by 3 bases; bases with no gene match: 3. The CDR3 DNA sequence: TGTGCCACCAGTGATGGGACAGGGCGAGGCTACACCTTC. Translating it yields CATSDGTGRGYTF.

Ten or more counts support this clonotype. This chain's CDR3 is CASSFGRTDTQYF. CDR3 nucleotides: TGTGCCAGCAGTTTCGGTCGCACAGATACGCAGTATTTT. The chain has TRBV27 and TRBJ2-3; no definite D call. Looked up from germline, CDR1 is MNHEY and CDR2 is SMNVEV (reference sequence). The CDR3 length is 13 residues. Trimming pared 3 bases from V and 1 base from J, leaving 5 bases between.